The rows below give T cell receptor beta chains drawn from one sample of a study of cytomegalovirus exposure and HLA in healthy donors. Only in-frame clones appear in the TCRdb table, and some are missing; sequencing was by immunoSEQ multiplex PCR. Here the sample spans approximately 93,000 clones, 82% being singletons. Sequenced input: PBMCs. These receptors were collected from a man aged 45 to 65 in good health and CMV-seronegative. CDR3s include the opening cysteine and the closing phenylalanine or tryptophan. The D gene is left open where the match is weak. Only some rows state a clone size, as once, few, many or a class for expanded clones.

TRBJ2-3	few	TRBV2	TRBD2	TGTGCCAGCAGTGAACGGGCTAGCGGGAGCGCAGATACGCAGTATTTT	CASSERASGSADTQYF
TRBJ2-7	.	TRBV6-5	TRBD1	TGTGCCAGCAGCCCCGGGACAGTTACCTACGAGCAGTACTTC	CASSPGTVTYEQYF
TRBJ2-7	.	TRBV4-2	.	TGTGCCAGCAGCCAAGATCTACAGGGTCCCTACGAGCAGTACTTC	CASSQDLQGPYEQYF
TRBJ1-6	.	TRBV7-8	TRBD1	TGTGCCAGCAGCTTAGGTTCGACAGGGGGCAACTCACCCCTCCACTTT	CASSLGSTGGNSPLHF
TRBJ1-4	.	TRBV7-8	TRBD1	TGTGCCAGCAGCTACCGGGACAGGGCGCTTGCAACTAATGAAAAACTGTTTTTT	CASSYRDRALATNEKLFF
TRBJ2-3	.	TRBV4-2	.	TGTGCCAGCAGCCAAATGGACGTAGCGGCAACTAGCACAGATACGCAGTATTTT	CASSQMDVAATSTDTQYF
TRBJ2-3	.	TRBV5-1	TRBD2	TGCGCCAGCAGATTAGCGGGAAGCACAGATACGCAGTATTTT	CASRLAGSTDTQYF
TRBJ1-5	.	TRBV21-1	.	TGTGCCAGCGTTCCTCTTCCCCGTAGCAATCAGCCCCAGCATTTT	CASVPLPRSNQPQHF
TRBJ2-1	once	TRBV27	TRBD2	TGTGCCAGCAGTTCCTGGACTAGCGGGAGCTATGAGCAGTTCTTC	CASSSWTSGSYEQFF
TRBJ2-7	.	TRBV10-2	.	TGCGCCAGCGGGACACTCTACGAGCAGTACTTC	CASGTLYEQYF
TRBJ2-7	once	TRBV5-1	TRBD2	TGCGCCAGGAGGGGCGGGAGCTCCTACGAGCAGTACTTC	CARRGGSSYEQYF
TRBJ2-1	.	TRBV11-3	TRBD1	TGTGCCAGCAGCCTAACAGGGGCTTACAATGAGCAGTTCTTC	CASSLTGAYNEQFF
TRBJ2-7	.	TRBV6-6	TRBD2	TGTGCCAGCAGTTACTCCGGGGGGAATCTGCGGCCGCAGTACTTC	CASSYSGGNLRPQYF
TRBJ1-4	.	TRBV7-9	.	TGTGCCAGCAGCTTCCCCGGGGGGGGTGGTGAAAAACTGTTTTTT	CASSFPGGGGEKLFF
TRBJ2-5	.	TRBV7-2	.	TGTGCCAGCAGCCAGCGGGCCCAAGAGACCCAGTACTTC	CASSQRAQETQYF
TRBJ2-5	.	TRBV19	TRBD1	TGTGCCAGTAGTATTATTGGGACAGGGCGGGAGACCCAGTACTTC	CASSIIGTGRETQYF
TRBJ2-1	.	TRBV19	TRBD2	TGTGCCAGTAGTATCAGACTAGCGGGAGGGGTTGTTGAGCAGTTCTTC	CASSIRLAGGVVEQFF
TRBJ2-2	few	TRBV4-3	TRBD1	TGCGCCAGCGCTCCCGACAGGGCCACCGGGGAGCTGTTTTTT	CASAPDRATGELFF
TRBJ1-1	.	TRBV6-1	.	TGTGCCAGCAGTGCGACAGCGATCACGGGCACTGAAGCTTTCTTT	CASSATAITGTEAFF
TRBJ2-7	.	TRBV9	TRBD1	TGTGCCAGCAGCGTAGAGGAAGGGGGCGCGGTCTACGAGCAGTACTTC	CASSVEEGGAVYEQYF
TRBJ2-2	.	TRBV18	TRBD2	TGTGCCAGCTCACGCGGGAGCGACACCGGGGAGCTGTTTTTT	CASSRGSDTGELFF
TRBJ2-3	few	TRBV28	TRBD2	TGTGCCAGCAGTTCCGATGCGGGAGGAGGTGATACGCAGTATTTT	CASSSDAGGGDTQYF
TRBJ2-7	.	TRBV6-1	.	TGTGCCAGCAGCGTAGAGAACTACGAGCAGTACTTC	CASSVENYEQYF
TRBJ2-3	.	TRBV28	TRBD2	TGTGCCAGCAGTTGGGGACTAGCGGGAGGACCTAGCACAGATACGCAGTATTTT	CASSWGLAGGPSTDTQYF
TRBJ2-5	.	TRBV29-1	TRBD1	TGCAGCGTACAGGGGACGGATGGTATATCTGGGGAGACCCAGTACTTC	CSVQGTDGISGETQYF
TRBJ2-7	.	TRBV18	TRBD1	TGTGCCAGCTCACCACCAGGTGACAGGGGTTTCGAGCAGTACTTC	CASSPPGDRGFEQYF
TRBJ2-2	.	TRBV9	TRBD2	TGTGCCAGCCATCCGGGGAGCGGGAGGAATGCCGGGGAGCTGTTTTTT	CASHPGSGRNAGELFF
TRBJ2-3	.	TRBV19	TRBD1	TGTGCCAGTAGTCGGGACAGACGCACAGATACGCAGTATTTT	CASSRDRRTDTQYF